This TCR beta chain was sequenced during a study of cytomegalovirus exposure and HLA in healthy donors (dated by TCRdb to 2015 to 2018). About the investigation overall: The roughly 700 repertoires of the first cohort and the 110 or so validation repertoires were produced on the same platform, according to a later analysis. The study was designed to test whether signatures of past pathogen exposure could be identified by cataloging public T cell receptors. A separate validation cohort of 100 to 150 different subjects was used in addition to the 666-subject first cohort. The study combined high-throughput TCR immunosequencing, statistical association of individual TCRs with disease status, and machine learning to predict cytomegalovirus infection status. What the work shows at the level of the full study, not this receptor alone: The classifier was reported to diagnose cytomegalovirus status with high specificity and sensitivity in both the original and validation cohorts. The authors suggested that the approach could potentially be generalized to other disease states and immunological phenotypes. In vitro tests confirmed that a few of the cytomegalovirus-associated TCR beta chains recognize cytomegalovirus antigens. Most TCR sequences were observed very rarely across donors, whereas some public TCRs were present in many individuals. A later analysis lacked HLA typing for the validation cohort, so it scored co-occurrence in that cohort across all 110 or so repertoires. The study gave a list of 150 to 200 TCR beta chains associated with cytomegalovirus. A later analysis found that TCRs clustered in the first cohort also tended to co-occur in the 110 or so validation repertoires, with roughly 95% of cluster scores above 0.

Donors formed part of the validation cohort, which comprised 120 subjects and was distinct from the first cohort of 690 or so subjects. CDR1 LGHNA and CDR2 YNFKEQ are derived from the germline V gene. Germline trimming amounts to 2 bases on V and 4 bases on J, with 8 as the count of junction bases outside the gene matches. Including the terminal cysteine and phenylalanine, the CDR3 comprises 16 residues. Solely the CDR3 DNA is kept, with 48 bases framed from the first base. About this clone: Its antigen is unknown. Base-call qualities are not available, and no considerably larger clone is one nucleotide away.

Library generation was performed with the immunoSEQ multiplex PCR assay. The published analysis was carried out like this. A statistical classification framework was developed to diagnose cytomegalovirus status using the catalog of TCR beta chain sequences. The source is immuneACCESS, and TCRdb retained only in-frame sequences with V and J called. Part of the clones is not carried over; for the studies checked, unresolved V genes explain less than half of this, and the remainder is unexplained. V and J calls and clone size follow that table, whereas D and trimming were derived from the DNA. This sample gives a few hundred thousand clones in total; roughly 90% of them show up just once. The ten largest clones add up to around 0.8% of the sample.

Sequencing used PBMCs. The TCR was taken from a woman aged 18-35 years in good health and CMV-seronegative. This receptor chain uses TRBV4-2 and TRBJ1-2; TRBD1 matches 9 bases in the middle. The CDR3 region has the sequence CASSQPPGQGFYGYTF. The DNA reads TGTGCCAGCAGCCAACCCCCGGGACAGGGATTCTATGGCTACACCTTC.